The sequence of this TCR beta chain was determined in a study of blood T cell repertoires in COVID-19. Study summary: COVID-19 samples collected from the United States, Italy and Spain covered acute and convalescent phases. PBMCs, B-cell-depleted T cells, or T cells were the source of the cDNA or gDNA that made up the material.

Study processing details: Nucleated cell number was recorded as an estimate derived from reference gene primer amplification. Using immunoSEQ multiplex PCR, the repertoire was profiled, and TCRdb retains in-frame clones only, with some absent. V and J calls and clone size are those listed in that table; D and trimming were worked out from the DNA. Here the sample spans about 240,000 clones, approximately 86% being singletons. Looked up from germline, CDR1 is KGHDR and CDR2 is SFDVKD. The germline V and J ends were trimmed by 2 bases and 2 bases, with 9 bases remaining between them. The CDR3 contains 14 residues.

The sample consisted of peripheral blood. J is TRBJ2-7 and V is TRBV24-1, with a tentative D call TRBD2 (5 bases). The clonotype originates from a woman aged 70-85 years with active or convalescent COVID-19. The CDR3 reads CATSDSADTYEQYF. The CDR3 DNA follows: TGTGCCACCAGTGATTCAGCGGATACCTACGAGCAGTACTTC.